This TCR beta chain came from a study of identical twins. Using its own MiXCR run on the 5' RACE reads, TCRdb lists one record per CDR3 protein. The sample holds 350,000 to 400,000 distinct CDR3 sequences, around 9% seen once. V shed 6 bases and J 0 bases; nucleotides not matched to a gene: 6. The CDR3 is 15 amino acids. The V gene's germline CDR1 is GTSNPN and CDR2 SVGIG (reference sequence). Points from the study as a whole: There was more out-of-frame TCR alpha sharing in monozygotic twins than models estimated. Whereas memory repertoires showed no such difference, abundant cord blood beta clonotypes carried fewer insertions. Twins' excess sharing was less marked for out-of-frame beta sequences.

Only a few counts were recorded for this clonotype. Antigen unknown. The chain has TRBV30 and TRBJ2-1; 9 positions agree with TRBD2. Material: naive T cells sorted from blood. The receptor comes from a woman aged 45-59 years in good health. CDR3 in DNA: TGTGCCTGCCGACTTAGCGGGAGCTCCTACAATGAGCAGTTCTTC. Translating gives CACRLSGSSYNEQFF. The whole variable domain, filled in from reference TRBV30 and TRBJ2-1, reads SQTIHQWPATLVQPVGSPLSLECTVEGTSNPNLYWYRQAAGRGLQLLFYSVGIGQISSEVPQNLSASRPQDRQFILSSKKLLLSDSGFYLCACRLSGSSYNEQFFGPGTRLTVL.